This T cell receptor beta chain was observed in a study of cytomegalovirus exposure and HLA in healthy donors. Study-level results: Earlier analysis looked at TCR beta V segments, and most were productive about 87% or about 30% of the time. Analysis was performed later, and it showed HLA-associated TCR beta chains to be more clonally expanded than equally common others. Of the V segments, some could not be distinguished, including TRBV6-2 and TRBV6-3, and were excluded.

Germline V lookup: CDR1 SGHDT, CDR2 YYEEEE. This CDR3 has 15 amino acids. V was clipped by 3 bases and J by 0 bases; unmatched bases: 3. For this clone: Antigen unknown.

This PCR relied on a set of 60 Vbeta primers and 13 Jbeta primers. Generated by immunoSEQ multiplex PCR, the TCRdb table keeps only in-frame clones and is missing some. Of more than 95,000 clones in the sample, approximately 80% were seen once. J is TRBJ2-7 and V is TRBV5-6, with 10 positions matching TRBD2. This clonotype was obtained from a woman aged 40 to 50 in good health and CMV-seropositive. Sequenced input: PBMCs. CDR3 sequence reads: CASSSTSGASYEQYF. CDR3 nucleotide sequence: TGTGCCAGCAGCTCAACTAGCGGGGCCTCCTACGAGCAGTACTTC.